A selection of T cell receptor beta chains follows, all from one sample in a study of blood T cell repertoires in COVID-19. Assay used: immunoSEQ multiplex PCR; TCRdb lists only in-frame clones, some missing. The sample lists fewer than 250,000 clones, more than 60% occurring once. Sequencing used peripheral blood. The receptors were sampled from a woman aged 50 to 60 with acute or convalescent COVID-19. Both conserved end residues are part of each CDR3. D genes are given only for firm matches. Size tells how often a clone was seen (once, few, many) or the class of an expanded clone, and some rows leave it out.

CDR3: CASSTPNGYEQYF
DNA: TGTGCCAGCAGTACACCAAACGGGTACGAGCAGTACTTC
size: NA
J: TRBJ2-7
V: TRBV28
D: NA

CDR3: CASTAWTGGTDTIYF
DNA: TGTGCCAGCACCGCGTGGACAGGGGGAACGGACACCATATATTTT
size: few
J: TRBJ1-3
V: TRBV6-5
D: TRBD1

CDR3: CASSLEGQGNSPLHF
DNA: TGTGCCAGCAGCTTAGAGGGACAGGGGAATTCACCCCTCCACTTT
size: NA
J: TRBJ1-6
V: TRBV7-6
D: TRBD1

CDR3: CASSFDVGSPSAETQYF
DNA: TGCGCCAGCAGCTTTGACGTCGGGAGCCCCTCGGCGGAGACCCAGTACTTC
size: NA
J: TRBJ2-5
V: TRBV5-1
D: NA

CDR3: CASSLGESYGYTF
DNA: TGTGCCAGCAGCTTAGGGGAAAGCTATGGCTACACCTTC
size: NA
J: TRBJ1-2
V: TRBV5-6
D: NA

CDR3: CAWRSGGRQYF
DNA: TGTGCCTGGAGGTCGGGGGGTCGGCAGTACTTC
size: few
J: TRBJ2-7
V: TRBV30
D: TRBD2

CDR3: CASSLVLGRGQNTEAFF
DNA: TGCGCCAGCAGCTTGGTTTTGGGGCGAGGTCAGAACACTGAAGCTTTCTTT
size: NA
J: TRBJ1-1
V: TRBV5-1
D: NA

CDR3: CASGLGDSSGRPLSPYEQYF
DNA: TGTGCTAGTGGTTTGGGGGACAGTAGCGGGAGGCCCCTTTCGCCCTACGAGCAGTACTTC
size: NA
J: TRBJ2-7
V: TRBV12-5
D: TRBD2

CDR3: CASSHLMTTGANVLTF
DNA: TGTGCCAGCAGCCACCTAATGACAACTGGGGCCAACGTCCTGACTTTC
size: once
J: TRBJ2-6
V: TRBV5-6
D: NA

CDR3: CASSSTGGWGQPQHF
DNA: TGTGCCAGCAGCAGTACAGGGGGCTGGGGTCAGCCCCAGCATTTT
size: NA
J: TRBJ1-5
V: TRBV5-8
D: TRBD1

CDR3: CASSQVGGYTLNTEAFF
DNA: TGTGCCAGCAGCCAAGTCGGAGGGTATACTTTGAACACTGAAGCTTTCTTT
size: NA
J: TRBJ1-1
V: TRBV3-1/TRBV3-2
D: NA

CDR3: CASTPGLGGYEQYF
DNA: TGTGCCAGTACCCCGGGACTCGGCGGGTACGAGCAGTACTTC
size: NA
J: TRBJ2-7
V: TRBV19
D: NA

CDR3: CASSLVDRGYGYTF
DNA: TGTGCCAGCAGCTTAGTGGACAGGGGCTATGGCTACACCTTC
size: NA
J: TRBJ1-2
V: TRBV7-2
D: TRBD1

CDR3: CPGRGETQYF
DNA: TGTCCTGGGAGGGGAGAGACCCAGTACTTC
size: NA
J: TRBJ2-5
V: TRBV12-3/TRBV12-4
D: TRBD2

CDR3: CASSSRGALGTQYF
DNA: TGTGCCAGCAGCTCGCGTGGGGCTCTAGGGACCCAGTACTTC
size: NA
J: TRBJ2-5
V: TRBV5-6
D: NA

CDR3: CASGLVSATRRETQYF
DNA: TGTGCTAGTGGTTTGGTATCCGCCACGAGGAGGGAGACCCAGTACTTC
size: NA
J: TRBJ2-5
V: TRBV12-5
D: NA

CDR3: CASTPGRSSGRDYEQYF
DNA: TGTGCCAGCACCCCCGGCCGATCTAGCGGGAGGGACTACGAGCAGTACTTC
size: NA
J: TRBJ2-7
V: TRBV6-2/TRBV6-3
D: TRBD2

CDR3: CASTLEGGDTQYF
DNA: TGTGCCAGCACCCTCGAGGGAGGAGATACGCAGTATTTT
size: NA
J: TRBJ2-3
V: TRBV5-5
D: NA

CDR3: CASSPTGSGANVLTF
DNA: TGTGCCAGCAGTCCTACAGGGTCGGGGGCCAACGTCCTGACTTTC
size: NA
J: TRBJ2-6
V: TRBV5-4
D: NA

CDR3: CASSPQGMYSNQPQHF
DNA: TGTGCCAGCTCACCTCAGGGAATGTATAGCAATCAGCCCCAGCATTTT
size: NA
J: TRBJ1-5
V: TRBV18
D: NA

CDR3: CASSQPQISGNTIYF
DNA: TGTGCCAGCAGCCAACCCCAGATCTCTGGAAACACCATATATTTT
size: NA
J: TRBJ1-3
V: TRBV4-2
D: NA

CDR3: CASTPRDRGNTIYF
DNA: TGTGCCAGCACTCCTAGGGACAGGGGAAACACCATATATTTT
size: NA
J: TRBJ1-3
V: TRBV6-6
D: TRBD1

CDR3: CASSSGQGRTGELFF
DNA: TGTGCCAGCTCGTCGGGACAGGGTCGAACCGGGGAGCTGTTTTTT
size: NA
J: TRBJ2-2
V: TRBV18
D: TRBD1

CDR3: CASSATGEGYGYTF
DNA: TGTGCCAGTAGTGCGACAGGGGAAGGATATGGCTACACCTTC
size: once
J: TRBJ1-2
V: TRBV19
D: TRBD1

CDR3: CASSLGNRESGNTIYF
DNA: TGCGCCAGCAGCTTGGGTAACCGTGAGTCTGGAAACACCATATATTTT
size: NA
J: TRBJ1-3
V: TRBV5-1
D: NA

CDR3: CASSQVGSRTGTYGYTF
DNA: TGTGCCAGCAGCCAAGTCGGTTCCCGGACAGGGACGTATGGCTACACCTTC
size: once
J: TRBJ1-2
V: TRBV3-1/TRBV3-2
D: TRBD1

CDR3: CASIPGLAGNNEQFF
DNA: TGCGCCAGCATTCCCGGGCTAGCGGGGAACAATGAGCAGTTCTTC
size: NA
J: TRBJ2-1
V: TRBV10-2
D: TRBD2

CDR3: CASSSSMALSRNEQFF
DNA: TGTGCCAGCAGCTCCTCTATGGCGCTGTCCAGGAATGAGCAGTTCTTC
size: NA
J: TRBJ2-1
V: TRBV6-6
D: NA

CDR3: CASSPGQGGNQPQHF
DNA: TGTGCCAGCAGCCCCGGACAGGGGGGGAATCAGCCCCAGCATTTT
size: NA
J: TRBJ1-5
V: TRBV7-2
D: TRBD1

CDR3: CASRSRGGKGSYNEQFF
DNA: TGTGCCAGCAGATCGCGGGGAGGGAAAGGCTCCTACAATGAGCAGTTCTTC
size: once
J: TRBJ2-1
V: TRBV27
D: TRBD2

CDR3: CASSSLDRAAGYTF
DNA: TGTGCCAGCAGCTCCCTGGACAGGGCGGCTGGCTACACCTTC
size: once
J: TRBJ1-2
V: TRBV5-8
D: TRBD1

CDR3: CASSSPSGGAIYEQYF
DNA: TGTGCCAGCAGTTCCCCCTCAGGGGGCGCGATCTACGAGCAGTACTTC
size: NA
J: TRBJ2-7
V: TRBV28
D: TRBD1

CDR3: CASSRQVLNSPLHF
DNA: TGTGCCAGCAGTAGACAGGTCCTAAATTCACCCCTCCACTTT
size: NA
J: TRBJ1-6
V: TRBV6-5
D: NA

CDR3: CASSLQQGVVGPQHF
DNA: TGTGCCAGTAGTCTGCAACAGGGGGTAGTTGGGCCCCAGCATTTT
size: NA
J: TRBJ1-5
V: TRBV19
D: TRBD1

CDR3: CASSLQGGGTDTQYF
DNA: TGTGCCAGCAGCTTACAGGGCGGGGGCACAGATACGCAGTATTTT
size: NA
J: TRBJ2-3
V: TRBV11-3
D: NA

CDR3: CASRRGTGVGQPQHF
DNA: TGTGCCAGCAGGCGTGGGACAGGGGTTGGTCAGCCCCAGCATTTT
size: NA
J: TRBJ1-5
V: TRBV2
D: TRBD1

CDR3: CASRLERQGAGQPQHF
DNA: TGTGCCAGCAGACTAGAGCGGCAGGGGGCTGGTCAGCCCCAGCATTTT
size: NA
J: TRBJ1-5
V: TRBV28
D: TRBD1

CDR3: CASSADRGVHVAFF
DNA: TGTGCCAGCAGCGCGGACAGGGGAGTTCATGTAGCTTTCTTT
size: once
J: TRBJ1-1
V: TRBV2
D: TRBD1

CDR3: CASSLGGEQYF
DNA: TGCGCCAGCAGCCTGGGAGGCGAGCAGTACTTC
size: NA
J: TRBJ2-7
V: TRBV3-1/TRBV3-2
D: NA

CDR3: CASTDRDGYTF
DNA: TGTGCCAGTACCGACAGGGATGGCTACACCTTC
size: NA
J: TRBJ1-2
V: TRBV19
D: TRBD1

CDR3: CASSYPFSVTINEQFF
DNA: TGTGCCAGCAGTTACCCTTTTAGCGTTACCATCAATGAGCAGTTCTTC
size: few
J: TRBJ2-1
V: TRBV6-2/TRBV6-3
D: NA

CDR3: CAVGQGSATNEKLFF
DNA: TGTGCCGTCGGACAGGGATCTGCAACTAATGAAAAACTGTTTTTT
size: NA
J: TRBJ1-4
V: TRBV11-2
D: TRBD1

CDR3: CASSGGLNTGELFF
DNA: TGCGCCAGCAGCGGAGGACTTAACACCGGGGAGCTGTTTTTT
size: NA
J: TRBJ2-2
V: TRBV5-1
D: NA

CDR3: CASSRAGGNTEAFF
DNA: TGTGCCAGCAGCCGCGCGGGAGGGAACACTGAAGCTTTCTTT
size: NA
J: TRBJ1-1
V: TRBV3-1/TRBV3-2
D: NA

CDR3: CASSPTFNTEAFF
DNA: TGTGCCAGCAGTCCTACCTTTAACACTGAAGCTTTCTTT
size: NA
J: TRBJ1-1
V: TRBV28
D: NA

CDR3: CASSLLTGEAFF
DNA: TGCGCCAGCAGCTTGTTAACCGGTGAAGCTTTCTTT
size: NA
J: TRBJ1-1
V: TRBV5-1
D: NA

CDR3: CASRSRGTGDYEQFF
DNA: TGTGCCAGCAGGTCCCGAGGGACAGGGGATTATGAGCAGTTCTTC
size: few
J: TRBJ2-1
V: TRBV6-5
D: TRBD1